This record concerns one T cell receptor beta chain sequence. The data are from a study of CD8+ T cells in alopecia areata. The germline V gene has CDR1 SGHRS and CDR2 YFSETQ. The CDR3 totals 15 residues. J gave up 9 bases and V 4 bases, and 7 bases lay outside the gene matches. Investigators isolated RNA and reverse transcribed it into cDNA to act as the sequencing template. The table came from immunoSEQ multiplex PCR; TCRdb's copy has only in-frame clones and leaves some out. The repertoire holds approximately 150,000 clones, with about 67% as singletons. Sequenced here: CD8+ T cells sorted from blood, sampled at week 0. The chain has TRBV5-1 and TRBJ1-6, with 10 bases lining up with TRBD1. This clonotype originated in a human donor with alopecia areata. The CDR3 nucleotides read TGCGCCAGCAGCCTGACAGGGGGCGAGAGTTCACCCCTCCACTTT. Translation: CASSLTGGESSPLHF.